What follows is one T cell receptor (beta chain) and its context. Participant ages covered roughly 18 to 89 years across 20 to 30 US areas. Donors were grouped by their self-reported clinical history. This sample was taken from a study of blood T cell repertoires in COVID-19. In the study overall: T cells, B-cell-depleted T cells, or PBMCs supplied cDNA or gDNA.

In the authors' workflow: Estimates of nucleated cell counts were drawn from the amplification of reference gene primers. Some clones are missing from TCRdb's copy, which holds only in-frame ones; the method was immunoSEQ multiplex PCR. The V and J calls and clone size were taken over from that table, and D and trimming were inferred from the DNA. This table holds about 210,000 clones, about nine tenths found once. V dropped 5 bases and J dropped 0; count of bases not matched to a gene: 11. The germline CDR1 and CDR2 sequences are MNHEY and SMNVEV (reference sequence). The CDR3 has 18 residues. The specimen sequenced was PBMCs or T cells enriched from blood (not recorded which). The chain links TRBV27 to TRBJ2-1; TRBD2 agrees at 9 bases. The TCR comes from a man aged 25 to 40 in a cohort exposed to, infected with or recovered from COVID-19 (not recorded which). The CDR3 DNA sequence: TGTGCCAGCAGTCCGCAAAGGGCGGGAGGGAGCTCCTACAATGAGCAGTTCTTC. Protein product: CASSPQRAGGSSYNEQFF.